These 12 T cell receptor beta chains share one sample of origin, sequenced in a study of CD8+CD57+ T cells in acquired aplastic anemia. Investigators profiled TCR beta VDJ and CDR3 from genomic DNA template. MiXCR was run by TCRdb on the reads, yielding one entry per CDR3 protein. The table includes under 200,000 distinct CDR3 sequences, about 64% detected once. The sample taken for sequencing was sorted CD4+, CD8+, or CD8+CD57+ T cells (not recorded which) from PBMCs. These receptors were obtained from a human donor with severe aplastic anemia or a healthy control (not recorded which).

The V gene is TRBV2, the J gene TRBJ1-2; 11 bases are shared with TRBD1. CDR1 is SNHLY and CDR2 is FYNNEI in the germline V gene. The CDR3 runs to 16 residues. With V trimmed by 3 bases and J by 4 bases, 7 bases remained unmatched. The CDR3 region is CASSEGTGGVGYGYTF. The DNA for the CDR3 is TGTGCCAGCAGTGAGGGGACAGGGGGAGTTGGCTATGGCTACACCTTC.

This clonotype was detected only once. The V call is TRBV2, the J call TRBJ2-7; D may be TRBD1 (6 bases). Germline CDR1 and CDR2: SNHLY and FYNNEI. This CDR3 has 11 residues. Trimming shortened V by 7 bases and J by 7 bases, and 11 bases separated the two germline ends. CDR3 in DNA: TGTGCCAGCATAGGGGGTCGAGAGCAGTACTTC. It codes for CASIGGREQYF.

In nucleotides, the CDR3 is TGTGCCAGCAGTGACATTGGGACAGGGGGCATCACTGAAGCTTTCTTT. This sequence encodes CASSDIGTGGITEAFF. The chain recombines TRBV25-1 with TRBJ1-1; 12 bases agree with TRBD1. CDR1 and CDR2 (germline): MGHDK, SYGVNS. This CDR3 is 16 amino acids long. V lost 3 bases and J lost 4; bases outside the gene matches: 6.

Many counts were recorded for this clonotype. This chain uses TRBV7-6 with TRBJ2-3; 16 bases align to TRBD2. V was pared by 0 bases and J by 1 base, with 7 bases of the junction left unmatched. The CDR3 covers 20 residues. Germline V CDR1 and CDR2: SGHVS, FNYEAQ. In DNA form, the CDR3 reads TGTGCCAGCAGCTTAGCGGGACTAGCGGGGGGGAAGGACGGCACAGATACGCAGTATTTT. Protein product: CASSLAGLAGGKDGTDTQYF.

In regard to this clonotype: No DNA is shown, since the ends of the CDR3 on it are uncertain; the CDR3 is the one TCRdb lists. The chain employs TRBV25-1 and TRBJ2-7; the tabulated D call, TRBD1, remains unverified against the DNA. The CDR3 sequence runs 20 residues, both termini included. Per germline, CDR1 MGHDK and CDR2 SYGVNS. This CDR3 reads CASSIYLCSVEGGRFYEQYF.

The chain has TRBV13 and TRBJ2-5, with 13 bases identical to TRBD2. After removal of 5 bases from V and 4 bases from J, the junction contained 10 bases not matched to a gene. This CDR3 region has 17 residues. Germline assignment: CDR1 PRHDT and CDR2 FYEKMQ (reference sequence). CDR3 nucleotides: TGTGCCAGCAGCCCGAGTCAACTAGCGGGAGGGCGAGAGACCCAGTACTTC. Its translation is CASSPSQLAGGRETQYF.

This clonotype turned up a few times. J is TRBJ1-1 and V is TRBV2; D uncertain. This CDR3 is 12 amino acids long. The V gene's germline CDR1 is SNHLY and CDR2 FYNNEI. The V end was cut by 7 bases, the J end by 0 bases, with 6 bases between. The CDR3 coding sequence is TGTGCCAGCATTCGGCTGAACACTGAAGCTTTCTTT. It codes for CASIRLNTEAFF.

The rearrangement links TRBV24-1 to TRBJ2-1; the D is unclear. The CDR3 is made up of 14 amino acids. Germline-derived CDR1 and CDR2 are KGHDR and SFDVKD. The V end was cut by 0 bases, the J end by 5 bases, with 7 bases between. The CDR3 coding sequence is TGTGCCACCAGTGATTTGTACAAGAACAATGAGCAGTTCTTC. Encoded protein: CATSDLYKNNEQFF.

The CDR3 bases are TGTGCCACCAGCAGAGATATGGTGGCGGATACGCAGTATTTT. Protein product: CATSRDMVADTQYF. The V and J genes are TRBV15 and TRBJ2-3; D ambiguous. The CDR3 has 14 amino acids. With 0 bases removed from V and 6 bases from J, the gap between germline ends came to 10 bases. The germline CDR1 and CDR2 sequences are LNHNV and YYDKDF (reference sequence).

The chain is built from TRBV12-3 or TRBV12-4 and TRBJ1-6, with D tentatively TRBD1 (5 bases). This CDR3 spans 15 amino acids. V was clipped by 6 bases and J by 2 bases, with 11 bases between them. CDR3 amino acids: CASSPVGPYNSPLHF. Written as DNA, the CDR3 is TGTGCCAGCAGCCCGGTGGGACCCTATAATTCACCCCTCCACTTT.

This chain connects TRBV20-1 to TRBJ2-7, with 10 bases identical to TRBD1. The V segment lost 1 base and the J segment 4 bases; nucleotides outside the gene matches: 4. The CDR3 length is 14 residues. Germline V gene sequence: CDR1 DFQATT, CDR2 SNEGSKA (reference sequence). CDR3 sequence: CSARGDRGLYEQYF. As DNA, the CDR3 is TGCAGTGCTAGAGGCGACAGGGGGCTTTACGAGCAGTACTTC.

The chain links TRBV20-1 to TRBJ2-2; 7 bases match TRBD2. Germline assignment: CDR1 DFQATT and CDR2 SNEGSKA (reference sequence). With 5 bases clipped from V and 4 bases from J, the junction kept 7 bases outside the gene matches. The CDR3 runs to 14 residues. The CDR3 protein is CSALMGGSTGELFF. CDR3 bases: TGCAGTGCTCTAATGGGGGGGAGCACCGGGGAGCTGTTTTTT.